Shown below are 30 T cell receptor beta chains from a single sample sequenced in a study of molecular identifiers for immune sequencing clone quantification. TCRdb processed the PCR reads anew with MiXCR; each CDR3 protein has one entry. The sample has about 54,000 distinct CDR3 sequences, 25% seen once. Sequenced: naive CD8+ T cells from blood, with Jurkat cell RNA spiked in. The subset denotes: FACS-sorted CD8+CD4-CCR7+CD45RA+ naive T cells. These TCRs come from a human donor in good health. Some libraries in this study had Jurkat cell RNA spiked in.

This clonotype was recorded many times. CDR3 loop: CSAWTGTGSYEQYF. In DNA, the CDR3 is TGCAGTGCTTGGACCGGGACAGGGTCCTACGAGCAGTACTTC. The V call is TRBV20-1, the J call TRBJ2-7; 9 bases line up with TRBD1. Unmatched junction bases numbered 6, after V lost 5 bases and J lost 1 base. Germline V gene sequence: CDR1 DFQATT, CDR2 SNEGSKA (reference sequence). This CDR3 is built from 14 residues.

This clonotype showed up many times. V and J are TRBV19 and TRBJ2-1, with D maybe TRBD2 (5 bases). The CDR3 consists of 14 residues. Trimming left V 4 bases short and J 6 bases short, with 13 bases between. The germline V gene has CDR1 LNHDA and CDR2 SQIVND (reference sequence). As DNA, the CDR3 is TGTGCCAGTAGTACCCTACGGGGTTTCAATGAGCAGTTCTTC. Residues: CASSTLRGFNEQFF. Variable domain in full (rest from reference TRBV19 and TRBJ2-1): DGGITQSPKYLFRKEGQNVTLSCEQNLNHDAMYWYRQDPGQGLRLIYYSQIVNDFQKGDIAEGYSVSREKKESFPLTVTSAQKNPTAFYLCASSTLRGFNEQFFGPGTRLTVL.

This clonotype was counted many times. The chain is built from TRBV11-2 and TRBJ2-7; the match to TRBD2 covers 8 bases. The CDR3 has 15 amino acids. Germline CDR1 reads SGHAT; CDR2 reads FQNNGV. V dropped 5 bases and J dropped 7; count of bases not matched to a gene: 13. Written as DNA, the CDR3 is TGTGCCAGCAGCCTGCTTACCGGGGGGGCCTGGGAGCAGTACTTC. Protein: CASSLLTGGAWEQYF.

Note on this clonotype: Relative to the germline gene, one junction end is altered; a read error may explain this. The chain combines TRBV7-9 with TRBJ1-5; TRBD1 might be the D (6 bases). Germline CDR1 and CDR2: SEHNR and FQNEAQ (reference sequence). The CDR3 has 19 amino acids. The CDR3 sequence: CASSLSVLGTTHSNPPPHF. DNA of the CDR3: TGTGCCAGCAGCTTATCTGTTCTGGGGACAACCCATAGCAATCCGCCCCCGCATTTT.

This clonotype was found many times. J is TRBJ1-1 and V is TRBV19; D gene unclear. This CDR3 region has 13 residues. The V end lost 3 bases, the J end lost 5 bases, and 10 bases lay between the germline ends. CDR1 and CDR2 (germline): LNHDA, SQIVND (reference sequence). The CDR3 DNA follows: TGTGCCAGTAGTATGTTGAGGTGGACTGAAGCTTTCTTT. This encodes CASSMLRWTEAFF. Full variable domain (remainder filled in from reference TRBV19 and TRBJ1-1): DGGITQSPKYLFRKEGQNVTLSCEQNLNHDAMYWYRQDPGQGLRLIYYSQIVNDFQKGDIAEGYSVSREKKESFPLTVTSAQKNPTAFYLCASSMLRWTEAFFGQGTRLTVV.

This clonotype has ten or more counts. V and J are TRBV6-2 or TRBV6-3 and TRBJ2-5, with D perhaps TRBD1 (5 bases). Germline V CDR1 and CDR2: MNHEY, SVGEGT. V gave up 2 bases and J gave up 5 bases, with 18 bases separating them. This CDR3 is 16 amino acids long. The chain's CDR3 is CASSYRRRGRGETQYF. The CDR3 DNA follows: TGTGCCAGCAGTTACCGCAGAAGGGGAAGGGGTGAGACCCAGTACTTC.

This clonotype was observed many times. V usage is TRBV4-1 and J usage is TRBJ2-7, with TRBD1 as a possible D gene (6 bases). Trimming stripped 0 bases from V and 1 base from J, with 19 bases between. The CDR3 has 18 residues. Germline V CDR1 and CDR2: MGHRA, YSYEKL. In DNA form, the CDR3 reads TGCGCCAGCAGCCAAGATCAGGGTGCAGGGGAGTTGTCCTACGAGCAGTACTTC. Translation gives CASSQDQGAGELSYEQYF.

Turning to this clonotype: An end of the junction does not agree with germline; a read error may underlie this. The CDR3 sequence is CASSSGIGGMNTGELVF. The CDR3 DNA sequence: TGTGCCAGCAGTAGCGGGATAGGGGGGATGAACACCGGGGAGCTGGTTTTT. The chain combines TRBV6-5 with TRBJ2-2; tentatively, D is TRBD2 (7 bases). CDR1 MNHEY and CDR2 SVGAGI come from the germline V gene. This CDR3 has 17 amino acids.

J is TRBJ1-5 and V is TRBV24-1; D is undetermined. From germline, CDR1 is KGHDR and CDR2 SFDVKD. Deletions cut 4 bases from V and 3 bases from J, with 18 bases between. This CDR3 comprises 17 residues. CDR3 region: CATSDNDTGWHNQPQHF. The CDR3 bases are TGTGCCACCAGTGACAACGACACGGGGTGGCACAATCAGCCCCAGCATTTT.

The V gene is TRBV28, the J gene TRBJ2-7; D perhaps matches TRBD2 (5 bases). V dropped 3 bases and J dropped 5 bases, with 20 bases sitting between them. The CDR3 loop spans 16 amino acids. Looked up from germline, CDR1 is MDHEN and CDR2 is SYDVKM. Here the CDR3 DNA reads TGTGCCAGCAGTTTCTGGCGGCGGACTGGTTCCCACGAGCAGTACTTC. It encodes CASSFWRRTGSHEQYF.

This clonotype was seen repeatedly, ten times or more. The chain recombines TRBV6-1 with TRBJ1-2, with 10 positions matching TRBD1. With V trimmed by 2 bases and J by 8 bases, 5 bases remained unmatched. Germline CDR1 reads MNHNS; CDR2 reads SASEGT. This CDR3 has 14 residues. This chain's CDR3 is CASSEPGQGFGYTF. As DNA, the CDR3 is TGTGCCAGCAGTGAACCGGGACAGGGGTTCGGCTACACCTTC.

Concerning this clonotype: Since a much larger clone is just one base distant, this may be a read error. This sequence joins TRBV5-3 and TRBJ1-1; the D is unclear. Being an ORF, TRBV5-3 has a function that is uncertain. The CDR3 loop spans 13 amino acids. CDR3 sequence (DNA): TGTGCCAGCAGCTTGGAATCCGGGAGAGAAGCTTTCTTT. It translates to CASSLESGREAFF.

This clonotype was seen many times. V usage is TRBV5-1 and J usage is TRBJ2-7, with 8 positions matching TRBD1. Trimming cost V 0 bases and J 3 bases; bases outside gene matches: 5. Germline V gene data show CDR1 as SGHRS and CDR2 as YFSETQ. The CDR3 totals 15 residues. CDR3 sequence reads: CASSLVETGGYEQYF. CDR3 DNA sequence: TGCGCCAGCAGCTTGGTGGAAACAGGGGGCTACGAGCAGTACTTC.

The chain has TRBV15 and TRBJ1-6; the D is unclear. V lost 3 bases and J lost 6, with 9 bases in between. CDR3 size: 14 residues. Germline V CDR1 and CDR2: LNHNV, YYDKDF (reference sequence). The CDR3 nucleotides are TGTGCCACCAGCAGCCTTTTCGGTAATTCACCCCTCCACTTT. Its protein is CATSSLFGNSPLHF. The variable domain in full, with the rest retrieved from reference TRBV15 and TRBJ1-6, is DAMVIQNPRYQVTQFGKPVTLSCSQTLNHNVMYWYQQKSSQAPKLLFHYYDKDFNNEADTPDNFQSRRPNTSFCFLDIRSPGLGDTAMYLCATSSLFGNSPLHFGNGTRLTVT.

Many counts were recorded for this clonotype. The chain employs TRBV5-1 and TRBJ2-7, with 10 bases lining up with TRBD1. Trimming cost V 0 bases and J 6 bases; bases outside gene matches: 6. The CDR3 spans 15 residues. Germline-derived CDR1 and CDR2 are SGHRS and YFSETQ. As DNA, the CDR3 is TGCGCCAGCAGCTTGGAAGAGACAGGGGGCCTCGAGCAGTACTTC. Translated, it gives CASSLEETGGLEQYF.

For this clonotype: This may be a read error: a much more frequent sequence differs by one nucleotide. The gene calls are TRBV21-1 and TRBJ2-2. TRBV21-1 is a documented pseudogene. The CDR3 covers 14 residues. CDR3: CASKTEMNTEELFF. DNA for the CDR3: TGTGCCAGCAAAACAGAGATGAACACCGAGGAGCTGTTTTTT.

This clonotype was counted a few times. The rearrangement joins TRBV4-1 to TRBJ2-3; no reliable D call. CDR1 and CDR2 from the germline V gene are MGHRA and YSYEKL. Trimming stripped 0 bases from V and 3 bases from J, with 7 bases between. The CDR3 length is 14 residues. CDR3 DNA sequence: TGCGCCAGCAGCCAAGACAGAAATACAGATACGCAGTATTTT. Protein product: CASSQDRNTDTQYF.

A word on this clonotype: Given a much more abundant clone one base away, this may be a read error. This sequence joins TRBV27 and TRBJ1-1, with D maybe TRBD1 (5 bases). CDR1 is MNHEY and CDR2 is SMNVEV in the germline V gene (reference sequence). The CDR3 covers 14 residues. Here the CDR3 reads CASSLNRWGTEASF. The CDR3 DNA reads as TGTGCCAGCAGTTTAAACAGGTGGGGAACTGAAGCTTCCTTT.

As concerns this clonotype: A much larger clone differs from this one at a single base, so this may be a read error. The chain joins TRBV6-5 to TRBJ2-1, with D perhaps matching TRBD1 (6 bases). Germline V lookup: CDR1 MNHEY, CDR2 SVGAGI. This CDR3 spans 14 amino acids. The CDR3 region is CASSYMMGDNEPFF. Here the CDR3 DNA reads TGTGCCAGCAGTTATATGATGGGGGACAATGAGCCGTTCTTC.

This clonotype was seen more than once but under ten times. The genes are TRBV12-3 or TRBV12-4 and TRBJ2-7; 11 nucleotides match TRBD2. V gave up 3 bases and J gave up 2 bases; unmatched junction bases: 9. This CDR3 is built from 17 residues. CDR3 amino acids: CASSFIPGTSGPYEQYF. CDR3 in DNA: TGTGCCAGCAGTTTCATTCCCGGGACTAGCGGTCCCTACGAGCAGTACTTC.

This clonotype was recorded at least ten times. The chain employs TRBV7-8 and TRBJ2-6, with a weak D call TRBD1 (5 bases). V dropped 5 bases and J dropped 4 bases, with 15 bases sitting between them. The CDR3 is made up of 16 amino acids. Germline CDR1 reads SGHVS; CDR2 reads FQNEAQ. The CDR3 loop reads CASSTGRAWGANVLTF. The CDR3 DNA follows: TGTGCCAGCAGCACAGGACGGGCTTGGGGGGCCAACGTCCTGACTTTC.

This clonotype was observed at least ten times. V usage is TRBV28 and J usage is TRBJ1-2; D is uncertain. This CDR3 contains 11 residues. Germline V CDR1 and CDR2: MDHEN, SYDVKM. Trimming took 5 bases from V and 4 from J, leaving 5 bases between them. The chain's CDR3 is CASSISYGYTF. CDR3 DNA sequence: TGTGCCAGCAGTATAAGCTATGGCTACACCTTC.

This clonotype was counted at least ten times. The genes are TRBV29-1 and TRBJ2-7; a weak D match, TRBD2 (7 bases). Germline CDR1 and CDR2: SQVTM and ANQGSEA. Trimming removed 0 bases from V and 3 bases from J, with 18 bases in between. This CDR3 region has 16 residues. The CDR3 DNA is TGCAGCGTTGAAGACCAAAACCGGGGGGCCGACTACGAGCAGTACTTC. It is translated as CSVEDQNRGADYEQYF.

The table lists this clonotype with many counts. The rearrangement links TRBV5-4 to TRBJ2-4, with 7 bases fitting TRBD1. Germline V lookup: CDR1 SGHNT, CDR2 YYREEE (reference sequence). This CDR3 contains 12 residues. V dropped 4 bases and J dropped 5; count of bases not matched to a gene: 0. CDR3 DNA sequence: TGTGCCAGCAGCGGGACAGAAAACATTCAGTACTTC. This translates into CASSGTENIQYF.

At least ten counts were recorded for this clonotype. CDR3 nucleotide sequence: TGCAGCGTTGAAGGACGGCCCTACGAGCAGTACTTC. Its translation is CSVEGRPYEQYF. The rearrangement joins TRBV29-1 to TRBJ2-7; no clear D. There are 12 residues in the CDR3. Germline V gene lookup returns CDR1 SQVTM and CDR2 ANQGSEA. V was pared by 1 base and J by 2 bases, with 6 bases between.

The table lists this clonotype with a few counts. Being one base from a much bigger clone, this may be a read error. The V and J genes are TRBV7-2 and TRBJ2-3; D is unclear. Per germline, CDR1 SGHTA and CDR2 FQGNSA. CDR3 size: 16 residues. This CDR3 reads CACSLMEVYSTDTQYF. Here the CDR3 DNA reads TGTGCCTGCAGCTTAATGGAAGTCTATTCCACAGATACGCAGTATTTT.

With respect to this clonotype: Being one base from a much bigger clone, this may be a read error. The V and J genes are TRBV12-3 or TRBV12-4 and TRBJ2-4; D call uncertain. The CDR3 contains 14 residues. The CDR3 protein is CASSLLLAKDIQYF. CDR3 DNA sequence: TGTGCCAGCAGTTTATTGTTAGCCAAAGACATTCAGTACTTC.

The V and J genes are TRBV6-2 or TRBV6-3 and TRBJ1-5; possible D gene TRBD1, 5 bases. CDR1 MNHEY and CDR2 SVGEGT come from the germline V gene. Trimming stripped 5 bases from V and 0 bases from J, with 11 bases between. The CDR3 runs 15 residues. For the CDR3, the DNA is TGTGCCAGCAGTCCACAGGAGGATAGCAATCAGCCCCAGCATTTT. Residues: CASSPQEDSNQPQHF.

This clonotype appeared a single time. One end of the junction varies from germline; a read error may be responsible. The V and J genes are TRBV28 and TRBJ2-2; tentative D call: TRBD2 (6 bases). The CDR3 sequence is 16 residues long. Germline CDR1 MDHEN, CDR2 SYDVKM. CDR3 sequence reads: CASGLGLRGTPGELFF. Written as DNA, the CDR3 is TGTGCCAGCGGTTTAGGCCTTCGCGGGACCCCCGGGGAGCTGTTTTTT.

This clonotype was counted at least ten times. This rearrangement joins TRBV5-1 to TRBJ2-7; 8 nucleotides line up with TRBD2. The CDR3 has 14 amino acids. V was clipped by 1 base and J by 3 bases; unmatched bases: 3. In germline, CDR1 is SGHRS, CDR2 YFSETQ. The CDR3 is CASSLLSGDYEQYF. Written as DNA, the CDR3 is TGCGCCAGCAGCTTGCTTAGCGGGGACTACGAGCAGTACTTC.